The clone carrying this T cell receptor (beta chain) was seen at least ten times. Germline V gene data show CDR1 as DFQATT and CDR2 as SNEGSKA (reference sequence). The V segment lost 5 bases and the J segment 4 bases; nucleotides outside the gene matches: 4. CDR3 length: 13 residues. The source of the sample is a study of identical twins. A universal primer site was created by template switching, with the cDNA bearing unique molecular identifiers. Each CDR3 protein gets one entry after TCRdb re-called the 5' RACE reads with MiXCR. This table holds about 470,000 distinct CDR3 sequences, roughly 26% found once. The same sample was also studied in work on T cells expressing NK-cell markers. That study reports: HCMV seropositivity characterized most of the eight sequenced donors, and seronegativity one. In roughly six donors, dominant CD3+CD56+NKG2C+ clonotypes ranked among the top 10 CD8+ clonotypes. These same clonotypes (in several donors) also led the CD3+CD56-NKG2C+ fraction.

The rearrangement joins TRBV20-1 to TRBJ2-3; the match to TRBD2 covers 9 bases. Sequences were obtained from CD4+ T cells sorted from blood. This clonotype originated in a woman aged 18 to 35 in good health. The CDR3 nucleotides are TGCAGTGCTCCCCGGACTAGCGCAGATACGCAGTATTTT. Protein sequence: CSAPRTSADTQYF.